This section outlines one T cell receptor (beta chain) sequence together with its context. The sample belongs to a study of blood T cell repertoires in COVID-19. The table came from immunoSEQ multiplex PCR; TCRdb's copy has only in-frame clones and leaves some out. The sample lists approximately 170,000 clones; 80% to 90% were seen once. V gave up 4 bases and J gave up 6 bases; unmatched junction bases: 4. In germline, CDR1 is ENHRY, CDR2 SYGVKD. The CDR3 sequence is 15 residues long. This sequence joins TRBV10-3 and TRBJ2-2; 11 bases are shared with TRBD2. What was sequenced was peripheral blood. This TCR came from a man aged 18-30 years with active or convalescent COVID-19. The CDR3 bases are TGTGCCATCAGTGGTAGCGGGAGGGCCTCCGGGGAGCTGTTTTTT. The encoded protein is CAISGSGRASGELFF.